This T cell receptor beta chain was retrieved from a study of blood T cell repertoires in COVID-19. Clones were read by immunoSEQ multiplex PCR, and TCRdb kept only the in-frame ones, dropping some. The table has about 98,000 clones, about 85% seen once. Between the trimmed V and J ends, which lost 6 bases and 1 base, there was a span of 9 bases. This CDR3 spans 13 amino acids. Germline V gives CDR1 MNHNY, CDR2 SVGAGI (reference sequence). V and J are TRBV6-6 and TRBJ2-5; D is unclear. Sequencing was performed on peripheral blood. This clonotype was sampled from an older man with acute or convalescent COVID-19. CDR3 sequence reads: CASRQRSQETQYF. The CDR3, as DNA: TGTGCCAGCAGACAGAGAAGCCAAGAGACCCAGTACTTC.